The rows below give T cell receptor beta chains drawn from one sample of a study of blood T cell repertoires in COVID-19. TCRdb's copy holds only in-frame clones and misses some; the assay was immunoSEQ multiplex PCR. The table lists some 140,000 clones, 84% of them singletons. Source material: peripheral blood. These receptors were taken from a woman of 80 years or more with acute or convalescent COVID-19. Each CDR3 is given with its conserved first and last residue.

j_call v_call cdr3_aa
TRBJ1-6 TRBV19 CASSTYPGLTNSPLHF
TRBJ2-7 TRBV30 CAWTSRSEQYF
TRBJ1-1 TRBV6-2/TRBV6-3 CASSKEGSVTEAFF
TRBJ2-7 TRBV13 CASSSHITGAYNEQYF
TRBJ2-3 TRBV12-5 CASGLGLPRDTQYF
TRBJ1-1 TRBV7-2 CASSLARTGWGTEAFF
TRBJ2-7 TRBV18 CASSPRGRESGEQYF
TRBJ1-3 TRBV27 CASSLLGTGAGNTIYF
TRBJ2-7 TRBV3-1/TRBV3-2 CASSHLAVYEQYF
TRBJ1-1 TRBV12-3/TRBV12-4 CASTQTGEAFF
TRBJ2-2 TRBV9 CASRVALDTGELFF
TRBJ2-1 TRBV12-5 CASGLVLGTSGSSYNEQFF
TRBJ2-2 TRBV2 CASRIQGTGELFF
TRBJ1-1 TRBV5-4 CASSLGGGSWNTEAFF
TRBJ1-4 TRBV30 CAWGQGGEKLFF